A selection of T cell receptor beta chains follows, all from one sample in a study of patients and donors after allogeneic stem cell transplantation. TCRdb re-called the RT-PCR reads through MiXCR, storing one row per CDR3 protein. The sample contains hundreds of thousands of distinct CDR3 sequences, roughly 17% of which appear only once. The source material was blood, either unsorted or a sorted T cell fraction (not recorded which). These receptors all stem from a human donor who was either an allogeneic HSCT recipient or a stem cell or donor lymphocyte infusion donor (not recorded which). It is not recorded whose cells these are; they may come from a transplant donor. Both conserved end residues are trimmed from each CDR3.

V gene,J gene,CDR3 protein
TRBV14,TRBJ2-5,ASSQVSETQY
TRBV5-1,TRBJ2-1,ASSFPREGPYYNEQF
TRBV20-1,TRBJ2-4,SATVPPFQY
TRBV30,TRBJ1-1,AWSVTGGTLNTEAF
TRBV13,TRBJ2-2,ASRVLAGGPGELF
TRBV20-1,TRBJ1-5,SANPRTAWEPQH
TRBV20-1,TRBJ2-1,SAFPGGGEQF
TRBV4-1,TRBJ2-2,ASSQDGRGHGTGELF
TRBV27,TRBJ2-1,ASSLRGGRNEQF
TRBV3-1,TRBJ2-1,ASSGLGGISYNEQF
TRBV12-3/TRBV12-4,TRBJ2-6,ASSRRGKSPGANVLT
TRBV10-3,TRBJ2-2,AISELGGELF
TRBV4-1,TRBJ1-2,ASSQAPGGANGYT
TRBV10-3,TRBJ1-6,AISNRQSSYNSPLH
TRBV5-1,TRBJ2-7,ASSPKDSSYEQY
TRBV6-1,TRBJ2-7,ASSLRQWFNEQY
TRBV25-1,TRBJ1-3,ASTDFSGNTIY
TRBV20-1,TRBJ2-7,SAREHSGGGYEQY
TRBV5-1,TRBJ2-3,ASSLLTSDTQY
TRBV12-3/TRBV12-4,TRBJ2-3,ASSRDRRTDTQY
TRBV20-1,TRBJ1-2,SAKTSRKTGGNGYT
TRBV13,TRBJ2-5,ASSLEGPQETQY
TRBV24-1,TRBJ1-2,ATSDFGQGSHGYT
TRBV29-1,TRBJ1-2,SVESRDGYT
TRBV24-1,TRBJ1-2,ATSGLYGYT
TRBV24-1,TRBJ2-2,ATSDRGRNTGELF
TRBV3-1,TRBJ1-5,ASSQGSSRENQPQH
TRBV3-1,TRBJ2-1,ASSQAGQLGHEQF